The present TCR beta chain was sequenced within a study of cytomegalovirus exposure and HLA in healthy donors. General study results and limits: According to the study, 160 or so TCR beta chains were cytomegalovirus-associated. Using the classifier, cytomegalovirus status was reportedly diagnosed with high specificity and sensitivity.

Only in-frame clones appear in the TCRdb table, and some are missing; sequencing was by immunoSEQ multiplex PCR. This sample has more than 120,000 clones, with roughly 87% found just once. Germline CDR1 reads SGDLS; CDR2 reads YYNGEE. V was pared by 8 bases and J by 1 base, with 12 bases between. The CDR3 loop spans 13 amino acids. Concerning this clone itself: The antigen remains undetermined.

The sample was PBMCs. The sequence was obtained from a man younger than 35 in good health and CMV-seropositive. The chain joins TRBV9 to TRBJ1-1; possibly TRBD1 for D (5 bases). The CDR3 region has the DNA TGTGCCAGTCGTCGTAGGGGGAACACTGAAGCTTTCTTT. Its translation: CASRRRGNTEAFF.